Shown below are 26 T cell receptor beta chains from a single sample sequenced in a study of T-cell reconstitution after alpha-beta-depleted transplantation in children. The TCRbeta library was prepared with unique molecular identifiers. TCRdb reanalysed the PCR reads using MiXCR and keeps one entry per CDR3 protein. The sample holds about 470,000 distinct CDR3 sequences, over 40% seen once. Source: PBMCs, taken before TCRalphabeta/CD19-depleted stem cell transplant. The receptor set was obtained from a girl aged 2-10 years with aplastic anemia, due to receive a stem cell transplant.

This clonotype has only one observation. The chain combines TRBV15 with TRBJ1-1; D not resolved. Between the trimmed V and J ends, which lost 3 bases and 1 base, there was a span of 6 bases. The CDR3 runs to 13 residues. Germline V CDR1 and CDR2: LNHNV, YYDKDF (reference sequence). Here the CDR3 reads CATSRTRNTEAFF. The CDR3 nucleotides read TGTGCCACCAGCAGGACACGGAACACTGAAGCTTTCTTT.

J is TRBJ1-2 and V is TRBV7-9; D not certain. Deletions cut 5 bases from V and 4 bases from J, with 20 bases between. Germline lookup yields CDR1 SEHNR and CDR2 FQNEAQ (reference sequence). CDR3 length: 16 residues. The CDR3: CASSGSKVSGLYGYTF. The CDR3 DNA follows: TGTGCCAGCAGCGGAAGCAAGGTCTCCGGACTCTATGGCTACACCTTC.

This rearrangement joins TRBV6-2 or TRBV6-3 to TRBJ2-1; no definite D call. The length of the CDR3 is 14 residues. V was shortened by 5 bases and J by 6 bases, with 14 bases between the two germline ends. Germline CDR1 is MNHEY and CDR2 is SVGEGT. As DNA, the CDR3 is TGTGCCAGCAGTGTCTCCGCGGCCATCAATGAGCAGTTCTTC. This codes for CASSVSAAINEQFF.

This clonotype occurred many times. The chain employs TRBV29-1 and TRBJ2-7, with TRBD1 identical over 9 bases. Trimming cost V 6 bases and J 0 bases; bases outside gene matches: 6. Germline V gene sequence: CDR1 SQVTM, CDR2 ANQGSEA. The CDR3 sequence is 14 residues long. The CDR3 spells CSVGRDRASYEQYF. CDR3 DNA: TGCAGCGTCGGCCGGGACAGGGCCTCCTACGAGCAGTACTTC.

At least ten counts were recorded for this clonotype. V and J are TRBV29-1 and TRBJ2-3; D is possibly TRBD1 or TRBD2 (5 bases each). Germline CDR1 and CDR2: SQVTM and ANQGSEA. The CDR3 is 19 amino acids. V was trimmed by 7 bases and J by 0 bases, leaving 29 bases between them. CDR3 protein: CSGWVVRGRKTRSTDTQYF. The DNA for the CDR3 is TGCAGCGGCTGGGTGGTGAGGGGCCGAAAAACTAGAAGCACAGATACGCAGTATTTT.

This clonotype was seen ten or more times. CDR3 protein: CASGKQGTYEQYF. The CDR3 DNA reads as TGTGCCAGCGGCAAACAGGGGACCTACGAGCAGTACTTC. The chain combines TRBV5-6 with TRBJ2-7, with 7 bases fitting TRBD1. V dropped 7 bases and J dropped 2; count of bases not matched to a gene: 6. From germline, CDR1 is SGHDT and CDR2 YYEEEE. This CDR3 has 13 residues.

The chain couples TRBV6-1 to TRBJ1-2; tentative D call: TRBD1 (6 bases). CDR3 length equals 14 residues. Trimming removed 4 bases at V and 1 base at J, with 10 bases between. Germline V gives CDR1 MNHNS, CDR2 SASEGT. For the CDR3, the DNA is TGTGCCAGCAGTGGGACAGATTTTAACTATGGCTACACCTTC. It is translated as CASSGTDFNYGYTF.

This clonotype was counted at least ten times. The chain recombines TRBV7-9 with TRBJ2-2, with 8 bases matching TRBD2. Germline assignment: CDR1 SEHNR and CDR2 FQNEAQ (reference sequence). The CDR3 is 16 amino acids. Losses at the gene ends were 11 bases for V and 0 bases for J; bases not matched to a gene: 11. CDR3 region: CAFPRVAGSNTGELFF. The CDR3 bases are TGTGCCTTCCCGAGGGTAGCGGGATCGAACACCGGGGAGCTGTTTTTT.

This clonotype was detected only a few times. The CDR3 sequence: CASSMAGQLTGELFF. CDR3 DNA: TGTGCCAGTAGTATGGCCGGACAGTTGACCGGGGAGCTGTTTTTT. This chain links TRBV19 with TRBJ2-2; D possibly corresponds to TRBD1 (6 bases). The V end was cut by 3 bases, the J end by 5 bases, with 13 bases between. In germline, CDR1 is LNHDA, CDR2 SQIVND (reference sequence). This CDR3 is built from 15 residues.

The chain is built from TRBV29-1 and TRBJ2-3, with 12 nucleotides matching TRBD2. This CDR3 region has 13 residues. CDR1 SQVTM and CDR2 ANQGSEA come from the germline V gene. The J segment lost 9 bases and the V segment lost 8 bases, leaving 9 bases of the junction unmatched. The CDR3 sequence: CSSRGTSGSTQYF. DNA of the CDR3: TGCAGCTCACGGGGGACTAGCGGGTCCACGCAGTATTTT.

This chain links TRBV20-1 with TRBJ2-3; 8 bases are a match to TRBD1. The CDR3 is made up of 14 amino acids. Germline CDR1 DFQATT, CDR2 SNEGSKA (reference sequence). V gave up 5 bases and J gave up 4 bases; unmatched junction bases: 8. The CDR3 DNA is TGCAGTGCTTTGATCGGACAGGGCCCAGATACGCAGTATTTT. Amino acids: CSALIGQGPDTQYF.

This clonotype has ten or more counts. The chain combines TRBV29-1 with TRBJ2-5; D is uncertain. Germline V gene lookup returns CDR1 SQVTM and CDR2 ANQGSEA. The length of the CDR3 is 14 residues. The germline V and J ends were trimmed by 0 bases and 5 bases, with 13 bases remaining between them. This chain's CDR3 is CSVEDPLSRETQYF. In DNA form, the CDR3 reads TGCAGCGTTGAAGATCCGCTGAGCAGGGAGACCCAGTACTTC.

As regards this clonotype: Since a much larger clone is just one base distant, this may be a read error. This rearrangement joins TRBV27 to TRBJ2-7; D unclear. The V gene's germline CDR1 is MNHEY and CDR2 SMNVEV (reference sequence). CDR3 length: 13 residues. The CDR3 DNA follows: TGTGGCAGCAGAATCGCCCAAAACTACGAGCAGTACTTC. It yields the protein CGSRIAQNYEQYF.

About this clonotype: A read error may produce the germline difference seen at one junction end. The V gene is TRBV12-3 or TRBV12-4, the J gene TRBJ2-7; 9 bases match TRBD1. CDR3 length equals 13 residues. As DNA, the CDR3 is TGTGCCAGCAGTTCGGACAGGGGATACGAGCAGTCCTTC. Encoded protein: CASSSDRGYEQSF.

This clonotype has at least ten counts. The J gene is TRBJ1-1, the V gene TRBV29-1; D is undetermined. The CDR3 runs to 13 residues. In germline, CDR1 is SQVTM, CDR2 ANQGSEA. Trimming pared 4 bases from V and 5 bases from J, leaving 14 bases between. The CDR3 spells CSVVSGSWTEAFF. Written as DNA, the CDR3 is TGCAGCGTTGTCTCCGGCAGTTGGACTGAAGCTTTCTTT.

This clonotype was observed a handful of times. The chain links TRBV2 to TRBJ2-7, with 7 positions matching TRBD2. The CDR3 loop spans 19 amino acids. V was pared by 8 bases and J by 2 bases, with 24 bases of the junction left unmatched. Germline values: CDR1 SNHLY, CDR2 FYNNEI. The CDR3 DNA reads TGTGCCAGCGATTTAGCCCCGACTAGCTCGGAGGGCATCGCCTACGAGCAGTACTTC. Translated: CASDLAPTSSEGIAYEQYF.

V usage is TRBV5-1 and J usage is TRBJ2-5; maybe TRBD1 (5 bases). The CDR3 length is 15 residues. CDR1 is SGHRS, CDR2 YFSETQ, per germline. V dropped 0 bases and J dropped 1 base, with 10 bases sitting between them. The CDR3 spells CASSLEGLPQETQYF. The CDR3 DNA reads TGCGCCAGCAGCTTGGAGGGGCTTCCCCAAGAGACCCAGTACTTC. The full variable domain, rest sourced from reference TRBV5-1 and TRBJ2-5, is KAGVTQTPRYLIKTRGQQVTLSCSPISGHRSVSWYQQTPGQGLQFLFEYFSETQRNKGNFPGRFSGRQFSNSRSEMNVSTLELGDSALYLCASSLEGLPQETQYFGPGTRLLVL.

There are a few counts of this clonotype. This chain links TRBV12-3 or TRBV12-4 with TRBJ2-3, with D possibly TRBD2 on 6 matching bases. This CDR3 comprises 13 residues. Trimming took off 6 bases at V and 4 bases at J, with 11 bases between the two ends. The CDR3 region is CASREGGADTQYF. The CDR3 DNA follows: TGTGCCAGCAGGGAGGGCGGGGCAGATACGCAGTATTTT.

The CDR3 is CAWAQGADQPQHF. As DNA, the CDR3 is TGTGCCTGGGCTCAGGGGGCTGATCAGCCCCAGCATTTT. V is TRBV30 and J is TRBJ1-5; TRBD1 agrees at 8 bases. The CDR3 sequence is 13 residues long. Losses at the gene ends were 5 bases for V and 5 bases for J; bases not matched to a gene: 5. Germline CDR1 is GTSNPN and CDR2 is SVGIG (reference sequence).

The chain employs TRBV7-9 and TRBJ2-5; D not certain. The V gene's germline CDR1 is SEHNR and CDR2 FQNEAQ (reference sequence). The CDR3 has 14 amino acids. Trimming stripped 1 base from V and 4 bases from J, with 10 bases between. This CDR3 reads CASSLVVSVETQYF. The DNA for the CDR3 is TGTGCCAGCAGCTTAGTGGTCTCAGTAGAGACCCAGTACTTC.

This clonotype has more than one count but fewer than ten. The CDR3 DNA is TGCGCCAGCAGCTTGGCGGTACTACAGGGGGATGAGCAGTTCTTC. Protein: CASSLAVLQGDEQFF. The chain joins TRBV5-1 to TRBJ2-1; TRBD1 aligns across 8 bases. CDR1 and CDR2 from the germline V gene are SGHRS and YFSETQ. V lost 0 bases to trimming and J lost 8 bases; unmatched junction nucleotides: 7. The CDR3 extends over 15 amino acids.

The chain uses TRBV6-6 and TRBJ2-1; TRBD1 aligns across 7 bases. Germline assignment: CDR1 MNHNY and CDR2 SVGAGI (reference sequence). J lost 9 bases, V lost 5 bases, and 4 bases had no gene match. The CDR3 has 12 residues. The CDR3 region is CASSDDRAEQFF. The CDR3, as DNA: TGTGCCAGCAGTGACGACAGGGCTGAGCAGTTCTTC.

The chain links TRBV18 to TRBJ1-1; tentative D call: TRBD1 (6 bases). Germline CDR1 and CDR2: KGHSH and LQKENI. V was trimmed by 3 bases and J by 8 bases, leaving 10 bases between them. The CDR3 is 12 amino acids. CDR3 sequence reads: CASSPNTGEAFF. CDR3 nucleotides: TGTGCCAGCTCACCCAATACAGGGGAAGCTTTCTTT.

This clonotype was counted between two and nine times. The rearrangement links TRBV4-2 to TRBJ2-7, with D perhaps TRBD2 (7 bases). Per the germline V gene, CDR1 is LGHNA and CDR2 is YNFKEQ. V was shortened by 4 bases and J by 3 bases, with 16 bases between the two germline ends. There are 15 residues in the CDR3. CDR3 DNA: TGTGCCAGCAGCCTAGAAGAGGGGGGGTTCTACGAGCAGTACTTC. It codes for CASSLEEGGFYEQYF.

This sequence joins TRBV5-4 and TRBJ2-1, with 14 bases aligning to TRBD2. Germline V CDR1 and CDR2: SGHNT, YYREEE (reference sequence). The CDR3 is 16 amino acids. V was clipped by 4 bases and J by 3 bases; unmatched bases: 3. In DNA, the CDR3 is TGTGCCAGCAGCACCGGGACTAGCGGGGGCTACAATGAGCAGTTCTTC. Encoded protein: CASSTGTSGGYNEQFF. The variable domain in full, with the rest retrieved from reference TRBV5-4 and TRBJ2-1, is ETGVTQSPTHLIKTRGQQVTLRCSSQSGHNTVSWYQQALGQGPQFIFQYYREEENGRGNFPPRFSGLQFPNYSSELNVNALELDDSALYLCASSTGTSGGYNEQFFGPGTRLTVL.

This clonotype was recorded a few times. The chain has TRBV6-1 and TRBJ2-7; 11 bases line up with TRBD1. CDR1 MNHNS and CDR2 SASEGT come from the germline V gene. The J segment lost 2 bases and the V segment lost 2 bases, leaving 5 bases of the junction unmatched. This CDR3 is built from 16 residues. The CDR3 DNA follows: TGTGCCAGCAGTGAAATACCGGGACAGGGGGCCTACGAGCAGTACTTC. Amino acid sequence: CASSEIPGQGAYEQYF.